These T cell receptor beta chains were read from a single sample in a study of T cell changes during pregnancy in multiple sclerosis. Clones were sequenced by immunoSEQ multiplex PCR, and TCRdb holds only the in-frame ones, with some missing. The data show around 80,000 clones, around 92% seen once. Sequences were derived from peripheral blood, sampled before pregnancy. The origin of the receptors is a female donor with multiple sclerosis, enrolled in a pregnancy study. Both conserved end residues are part of each CDR3. Each record gives: V gene, D gene, J gene, clone size, CDR3 DNA, CDR3 protein. D genes are given only for firm matches. Rows may omit the clone size; those that give it use once, few, many or a size class.

TRBV27	TRBD1	TRBJ1-2	-	TGTGCCAGCAGTCGTAGGACAGGGGTGGAAGTGAACTATGGCTACACCTTC	CASSRRTGVEVNYGYTF
TRBV6-1	-	TRBJ2-7	-	TGTGCCAGCAGTGAGGGACTGACCTACGAGCAGTACTTC	CASSEGLTYEQYF
TRBV15	-	TRBJ2-6	-	TGTGCCACCAGCAGAGATTTCCTGCGCGGGTCGGATCATGGGGCCAACGTCCTGACTTTC	CATSRDFLRGSDHGANVLTF
TRBV2	TRBD1	TRBJ1-2	-	TGTGCCAGCAGTTACCCTACAGGGGGTGATTATGGCTACACCTTC	CASSYPTGGDYGYTF
TRBV15	TRBD1	TRBJ1-1	-	TGTGCCACCAGCAGAGAGGGGTGGGGGCAGGGGGGATGGACTGAAGCTTTCTTT	CATSREGWGQGGWTEAFF
TRBV5-5	-	TRBJ2-7	-	TGTGCCAGCAGCTTGAACAACCTTTACGAGCAGTACTTC	CASSLNNLYEQYF
TRBV7-9	-	TRBJ2-1	once	TGTGCCAGCAGCTTAGGGGCCCTAGCGAGTTCCTACAATGAGCAGTTCTTC	CASSLGALASSYNEQFF
TRBV5-4	TRBD1	TRBJ1-1	-	TGTGCCAGCAGCCCGCCCCCGGGACAGGGGCTTGAAGCTTTCTTT	CASSPPPGQGLEAFF
TRBV30	-	TRBJ2-5	-	TGTGCCTGGACCACTTCGGGATCGCGAGAGACCCAGTACTTC	CAWTTSGSRETQYF
TRBV4-2	-	TRBJ1-2	-	TGTGCCAGCAGCCAAATTGACAGGTCTAACTATGGCTACACCTTC	CASSQIDRSNYGYTF
TRBV9	TRBD2	TRBJ2-7	-	TGTGCCAGCAGCGGCCCCTCGGGAGGCTACGAGCAGTACTTC	CASSGPSGGYEQYF
TRBV13	TRBD1	TRBJ1-1	-	TGTGCCAGCAGCTTTGGGGACAGGCGGAACACTGAAGCTTTCTTT	CASSFGDRRNTEAFF
TRBV5-1	-	TRBJ2-5	-	TGCGCCAGCAGCTTCATCCGACTAGAAGAGACCCAGTACTTC	CASSFIRLEETQYF
TRBV5-4	-	TRBJ2-3	-	TGTGCCAGCAGGATGACGGGAGATACGCAGTATTTT	CASRMTGDTQYF
TRBV13	-	TRBJ1-4	-	TGTGCCAGCAGCTTAGGACAGGGCACTAATGAAAAACTGTTTTTT	CASSLGQGTNEKLFF
TRBV6-5	-	TRBJ2-2	-	TGTGCCAGCAGTTACTCGAGCGGGGGGGAGCTGTTTTTT	CASSYSSGGELFF
TRBV18	-	TRBJ2-5	-	TGTGCCAGCTCTTCCGTACAGATCCTTGACACCCAAGAGACCCAGTACTTC	CASSSVQILDTQETQYF
TRBV7-3	TRBD1	TRBJ2-5	-	TGTGCCAGCAGCCCGACAGGGGGCACCCAAGAGACCCAGTACTTC	CASSPTGGTQETQYF
TRBV4-1	-	TRBJ2-1	few	TGCGCCAGCAGCCTAACTAAGTACAATGAGCAGTTCTTC	CASSLTKYNEQFF
TRBV5-1	TRBD1	TRBJ1-6	-	TGCGCCAGCAGCTTAACAGGGGATAATTCACCCCTCCACTTT	CASSLTGDNSPLHF
TRBV19	-	TRBJ2-3	-	TGTGCCACCCGACTAGGCACAGATACGCAGTATTTT	CATRLGTDTQYF
TRBV9	-	TRBJ1-1	-	TGTGCCAGCAGCTTGTCCTCAGGGTCGAACACTGAAGCTTTCTTT	CASSLSSGSNTEAFF
TRBV19	-	TRBJ1-5	-	TGTGCCAGTAGTAGCAGGGGTCATCAGCCCCAGCATTTT	CASSSRGHQPQHF
TRBV23-1	-	TRBJ1-4	-	TGCGCCAGCAGTCAATCGATAGGGCAGGGCCCTAATGAAAAACTGTTTTTT	CASSQSIGQGPNEKLFF
TRBV19	TRBD1	TRBJ1-5	-	TGTGCCAGTAGTACCCCGGACAGGGGCGGTCAGCCCCAGCATTTT	CASSTPDRGGQPQHF
TRBV11-2	-	TRBJ1-6	-	TGTGCCAGCAGCTTGAAGTCAGTTAATAATTCACCCCTCCACTTT	CASSLKSVNNSPLHF
TRBV4-1	-	TRBJ2-3	-	TGCGCCAGCAGCACCCAAGCTCCAGATACGCAGTATTTT	CASSTQAPDTQYF
TRBV11-1	TRBD2	TRBJ2-5	once	TGTGCCAGCAGCCTGGGACTAGCGGGGATCCTCCAAGAGACCCAGTACTTC	CASSLGLAGILQETQYF
TRBV19	-	TRBJ1-5	-	TGTGCCAGTAGTCCCAGGGCAGGAAATAGCAATCAGCCCCAGCATTTT	CASSPRAGNSNQPQHF
TRBV14	-	TRBJ1-6	few	TGTGCCAGCAGGGACAGAAATAATTCACCCCTCCACTTT	CASRDRNNSPLHF
TRBV19	TRBD1	TRBJ1-5	-	TGTGCCAGTAGTATAGTCGGGCCGGGACAGGGAGGGAATCAGCCCCAGCATTTT	CASSIVGPGQGGNQPQHF
TRBV18	-	TRBJ1-1	-	TGTGCCAGCTCATTCGGGACAATTCCTGAAGCTTTCTTT	CASSFGTIPEAFF
TRBV6-5	-	TRBJ2-5	-	TGTGCCAGCAGTTACTCTAGAGAGGGCGAAAAGACCCAGTACTTC	CASSYSREGEKTQYF
TRBV11-3	-	TRBJ2-1	once	TGTGCCAGCAGCCCAGGGCGTGAGCAGTTCTTC	CASSPGREQFF
TRBV19	-	TRBJ2-5	-	TGTGCCAGTAGTCTCGGACTTGGTGGGCAAGAGACCCAGTACTTC	CASSLGLGGQETQYF
TRBV6-5	TRBD2	TRBJ2-2	-	TGTGCCAGCAGTTACTCCGAGACTAGCGGGTCCGGGGAGCTGTTTTTT	CASSYSETSGSGELFF
TRBV4-2	-	TRBJ2-2	-	TGTGCCAGCAGCCAAGAAGGAGGGACCGGGGAGCTGTTTTTT	CASSQEGGTGELFF
TRBV11-2	-	TRBJ1-6	-	TGTGCCAGCAGCTTAGAATTGGGCCCCCTCCACTTT	CASSLELGPLHF
TRBV10-3	-	TRBJ1-2	-	TGTGCCATCAGTGACCAAGGGGCTCACGATGGCTACACCTTC	CAISDQGAHDGYTF
TRBV4-1	-	TRBJ1-2	-	TGCGCCAGCAGCCAAACAGGGTTCGGTGGCTACACCTTC	CASSQTGFGGYTF
TRBV4-1	-	TRBJ2-1	-	TGCGCCAGCAGCTCGATAGTTTGGTCCAATGAGCAGTTCTTC	CASSSIVWSNEQFF
TRBV12-1	-	TRBJ2-3	-	TGTGCCAGCAGCTTTCAGGGCAGGGGTTGGACAGATACGCAGTATTTT	CASSFQGRGWTDTQYF
TRBV5-1	TRBD1	TRBJ1-1	-	TGCGCCAGCAGCTCGGGACAGACAAACACTGAAGCTTTCTTT	CASSSGQTNTEAFF
TRBV5-4	-	TRBJ1-1	-	TGTGCCAGCAGCCTCAACCCCACAGGGCTAATGAACACTGAAGCTTTCTTT	CASSLNPTGLMNTEAFF
TRBV5-6	TRBD1	TRBJ2-7	-	TGTGCCAGCAGCTTGGGGTTTGGACAGGGGACCTACGAGCAGTACTTC	CASSLGFGQGTYEQYF